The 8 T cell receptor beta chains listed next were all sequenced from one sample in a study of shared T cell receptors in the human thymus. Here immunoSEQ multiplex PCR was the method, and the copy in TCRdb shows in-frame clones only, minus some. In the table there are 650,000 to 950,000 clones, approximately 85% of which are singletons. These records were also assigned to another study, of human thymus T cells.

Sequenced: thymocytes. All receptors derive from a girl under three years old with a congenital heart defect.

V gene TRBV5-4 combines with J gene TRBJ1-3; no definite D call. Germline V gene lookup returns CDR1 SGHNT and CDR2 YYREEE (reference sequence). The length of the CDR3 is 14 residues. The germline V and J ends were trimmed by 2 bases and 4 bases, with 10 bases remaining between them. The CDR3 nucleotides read TGTGCCAGCAGCTTTTACACGTCGGGAAACACCATATATTTT. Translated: CASSFYTSGNTIYF.

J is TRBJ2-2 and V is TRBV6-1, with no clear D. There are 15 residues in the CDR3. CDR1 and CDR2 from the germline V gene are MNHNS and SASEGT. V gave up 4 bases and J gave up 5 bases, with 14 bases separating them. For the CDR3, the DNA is TGTGCCAGCAGTGTGAACGGCCAGCGAACCGGGGAGCTGTTTTTT. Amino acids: CASSVNGQRTGELFF.

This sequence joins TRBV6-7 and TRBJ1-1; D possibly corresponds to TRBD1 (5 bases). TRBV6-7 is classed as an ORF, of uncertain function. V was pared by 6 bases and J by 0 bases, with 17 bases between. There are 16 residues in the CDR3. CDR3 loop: CASRGYWGGLNTEAFF. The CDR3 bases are TGTGCCAGCAGGGGATACTGGGGGGGTCTGAACACTGAAGCTTTCTTT.

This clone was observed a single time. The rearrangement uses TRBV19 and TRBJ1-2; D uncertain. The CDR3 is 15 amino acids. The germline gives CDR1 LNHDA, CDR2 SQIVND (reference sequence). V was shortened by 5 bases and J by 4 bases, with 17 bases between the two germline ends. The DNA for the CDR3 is TGTGCCAGTAGTGTTATGGAGGCCGCCCTCTATGGCTACACCTTC. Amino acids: CASSVMEAALYGYTF.

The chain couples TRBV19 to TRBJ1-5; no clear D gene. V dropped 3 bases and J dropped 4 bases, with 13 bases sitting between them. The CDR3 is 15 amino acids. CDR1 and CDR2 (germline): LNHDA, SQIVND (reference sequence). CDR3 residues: CASSIPPSANQPQHF. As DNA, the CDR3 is TGTGCCAGTAGTATTCCCCCAAGCGCAAATCAGCCCCAGCATTTT.

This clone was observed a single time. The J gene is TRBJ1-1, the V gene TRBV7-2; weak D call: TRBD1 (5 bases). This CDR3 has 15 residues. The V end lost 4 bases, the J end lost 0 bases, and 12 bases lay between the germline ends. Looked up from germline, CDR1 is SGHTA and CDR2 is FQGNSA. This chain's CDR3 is CASSSQGGMNTEAFF. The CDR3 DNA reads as TGTGCCAGCAGCTCCCAGGGTGGTATGAACACTGAAGCTTTCTTT.

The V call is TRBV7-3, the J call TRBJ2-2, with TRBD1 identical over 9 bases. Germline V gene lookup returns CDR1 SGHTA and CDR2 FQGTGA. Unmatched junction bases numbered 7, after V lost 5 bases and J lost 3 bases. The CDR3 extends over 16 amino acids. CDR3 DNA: TGTGCCAGCAGCGGACGACAGGGGGTCGACACCGGGGAGCTGTTTTTT. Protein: CASSGRQGVDTGELFF.

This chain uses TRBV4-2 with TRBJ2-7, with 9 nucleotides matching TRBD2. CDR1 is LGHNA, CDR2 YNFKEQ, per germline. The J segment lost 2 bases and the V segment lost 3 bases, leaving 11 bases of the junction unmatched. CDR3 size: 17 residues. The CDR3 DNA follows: TGTGCCAGCAGCCACCCCTGGAAGCGGGGGGATACCTACGAGCAGTACTTC. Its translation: CASSHPWKRGDTYEQYF.